The 25 T cell receptor beta chains listed next were all sequenced from one sample in a study of T-cell memory formation after mild COVID-19. TCRdb reanalysed the 5' RACE reads using MiXCR and keeps one entry per CDR3 protein. The sample contains approximately 560,000 distinct CDR3 sequences, 17% of which appear only once. What was sequenced was PBMCs or a T cell subset sorted from them (not recorded which). These receptors were collected from an adult woman who had mild COVID-19 (a few samples of this study predate the infection). Cell type and time point are not known.

This chain uses TRBV20-1 with TRBJ2-5; either TRBD1 or TRBD2 may supply D (5 bases each). Germline CDR1 DFQATT, CDR2 SNEGSKA (reference sequence). The V and J ends lost 0 bases and 1 base respectively, with 9 bases between them. There are 14 residues in the CDR3. CDR3 nucleotide sequence: TGCAGTGCTAGAGATGGGGGATCCCAAGAGACCCAGTACTTC. This codes for CSARDGGSQETQYF.

This clonotype has a handful of counts. In DNA, the CDR3 is TGTGCCAGCGTTCTAAACAGGGGGAATCAGCCCCAGCATTTT. Its protein product is CASVLNRGNQPQHF. The chain uses TRBV6-1 and TRBJ1-5; TRBD1 matches at 8 bases. This CDR3 comprises 14 residues. Germline trimming cut 8 bases from V and 4 bases from J; bases unmatched to any gene: 7. Per germline, CDR1 MNHNS and CDR2 SASEGT.

This sequence joins TRBV7-9 and TRBJ2-7, with D possibly TRBD2 on 6 matching bases. Germline CDR1 and CDR2: SEHNR and FQNEAQ (reference sequence). The CDR3 runs 15 residues. Deletions cut 5 bases from V and 0 bases from J, with 14 bases between. CDR3 nucleotides: TGTGCCAGCAGCCACACGGGACTGCACTCCTACGAGCAGTACTTC. Its protein is CASSHTGLHSYEQYF. Drawing the rest from reference TRBV7-9 and TRBJ2-7, the complete variable domain is DTGVSQNPRHKITKRGQNVTFRCDPISEHNRLYWYRQTLGQGPEFLTYFQNEAQLEKSRLLSDRFSAERPKGSFSTLEIQRTEQGDSAMYLCASSHTGLHSYEQYFGPGTRLTVT.

The chain uses TRBV19 and TRBJ2-7, with TRBD1 matching 8 bases. Germline V lookup: CDR1 LNHDA, CDR2 SQIVND (reference sequence). Trimming cost V 5 bases and J 4 bases; bases outside gene matches: 7. The CDR3 is made up of 14 amino acids. The CDR3 DNA sequence: TGTGCCAGTAGTCCGACAGGGGCGAAGTACGAGCAGTACTTC. This sequence encodes CASSPTGAKYEQYF.

There are many counts of this clonotype. The J gene is TRBJ2-5, the V gene TRBV7-9; D perhaps matches TRBD1 (6 bases). This CDR3 has 14 residues. Germline V gene data show CDR1 as SEHNR and CDR2 as FQNEAQ (reference sequence). V lost 5 bases to trimming and J lost 5 bases, with 15 bases between them. The CDR3 coding sequence is TGTGCCAGCAGCCCTTCGACAGGCTGGGAGACCCAGTACTTC. Protein sequence: CASSPSTGWETQYF. Looking up the rest from reference TRBV7-9 and TRBJ2-5 gives the full variable domain: DTGVSQNPRHKITKRGQNVTFRCDPISEHNRLYWYRQTLGQGPEFLTYFQNEAQLEKSRLLSDRFSAERPKGSFSTLEIQRTEQGDSAMYLCASSPSTGWETQYFGPGTRLLVL.

This chain uses TRBV4-1 with TRBJ2-1; weak D call: TRBD1 (6 bases). Germline V gene lookup returns CDR1 MGHRA and CDR2 YSYEKL. The CDR3 has 16 amino acids. Trimming removed 4 bases at V and 8 bases at J, with 21 bases between. The CDR3 sequence is CASSPVPNTGKDEQFF. In DNA form, the CDR3 reads TGCGCCAGCAGCCCGGTTCCCAATACAGGGAAAGATGAGCAGTTCTTC.

Ten or more counts support this clonotype. This sequence joins TRBV6-2 or TRBV6-3 and TRBJ2-1; TRBD2 matches 12 bases. Unmatched junction bases numbered 10, after V lost 8 bases and J lost 2 bases. This CDR3 comprises 17 residues. Germline V gives CDR1 MNHEY, CDR2 SVGEGT. Here the CDR3 reads CASLTKLAGGTYNEQFF. CDR3 in DNA: TGTGCCAGCCTAACCAAACTAGCGGGAGGAACCTACAATGAGCAGTTCTTC.

The V call is TRBV4-1, the J call TRBJ2-1, with TRBD2 matching over 9 bases. The CDR3 length is 15 residues. The germline gives CDR1 MGHRA, CDR2 YSYEKL. V gave up 3 bases and J gave up 7 bases; unmatched junction bases: 7. The CDR3, as DNA: TGCGCCAGCAGCCAGGGCCAACTAGCGGGTAATGAGCAGTTCTTC. It translates to CASSQGQLAGNEQFF.

In this sample, this clonotype turned up many times. V gene TRBV3-1 combines with J gene TRBJ1-6; D unclear. In germline, CDR1 is LGHDT, CDR2 YNNKEL (reference sequence). The length of the CDR3 is 17 residues. The ends were cut back, 1 base at V and 0 bases at J, with 10 bases in the middle. The CDR3: CASSQVDRYSYNSPLHF. The CDR3 DNA sequence: TGTGCCAGCAGCCAAGTGGACCGGTACTCCTATAATTCACCCCTCCACTTT.

This clonotype has ten or more counts. The CDR3 sequence: CASSFASYEQYF. CDR3 sequence (DNA): TGTGCCAGCAGTTTTGCGAGCTACGAGCAGTACTTC. The chain combines TRBV7-9 with TRBJ2-7; D is ambiguous. This CDR3 has 12 residues. V dropped 6 bases and J dropped 3 bases, with 9 bases sitting between them. Germline V gene data show CDR1 as SEHNR and CDR2 as FQNEAQ (reference sequence).

There are a few counts of this clonotype. The chain has TRBV5-1 and TRBJ1-5; 11 bases map to TRBD1. Germline V lookup: CDR1 SGHRS, CDR2 YFSETQ. J lost 3 bases, V lost 4 bases, and 12 bases had no gene match. This CDR3 region has 18 residues. The CDR3: CASSTLGQGATLNQPQHF. As DNA, the CDR3 is TGCGCCAGCAGCACTCTCGGACAGGGGGCGACGCTCAATCAGCCCCAGCATTTT.

This chain's CDR3 is CAWSLWWAYNEQFF. The CDR3 DNA is TGTGCCTGGAGTCTGTGGTGGGCCTACAATGAGCAGTTCTTC. This chain uses TRBV30 with TRBJ2-1; no clear D gene. The CDR3 has 14 amino acids. Trimming removed 2 bases from V and 2 bases from J, with 10 bases in between. From germline, CDR1 is GTSNPN and CDR2 SVGIG (reference sequence).

This clonotype was seen more than once but under ten times. This CDR3 reads CASSVSLNQPQHF. The CDR3 bases are TGTGCCAGCAGTGTTTCGCTTAATCAGCCCCAGCATTTT. The chain employs TRBV2 and TRBJ1-5; D gene uncertain. This CDR3 contains 13 residues. Germline V gives CDR1 SNHLY, CDR2 FYNNEI. The ends were cut back, 4 bases at V and 4 bases at J, with 8 bases in the middle.

The table lists this clonotype with a few counts. The chain carries TRBV5-1 and TRBJ2-5; D perhaps matches TRBD1 (6 bases). The CDR3 totals 13 residues. Trimming left V 4 bases short and J 5 bases short, with 12 bases between. Germline loops: CDR1 SGHRS, CDR2 YFSETQ. The CDR3 reads CASSAGQRETQYF. CDR3 DNA: TGCGCCAGCAGCGCTGGACAGCGGGAGACCCAGTACTTC.

The chain joins TRBV15 to TRBJ2-7, with 8 bases identical to TRBD1. The CDR3 has 14 residues. Germline loops: CDR1 LNHNV, CDR2 YYDKDF (reference sequence). The trim removed 5 bases at V and 3 bases at J, leaving 6 bases unmatched. CDR3 DNA: TGTGCCACCAGCCCGGGACAGGATTACTACGAGCAGTACTTC. It specifies CATSPGQDYYEQYF.

This clonotype was counted between two and nine times. This sequence joins TRBV24-1 and TRBJ1-1; D call uncertain. Trimming removed 2 bases from V and 7 bases from J, with 10 bases in between. The germline CDR1 and CDR2 sequences are KGHDR and SFDVKD. CDR3 length: 13 residues. In DNA form, the CDR3 reads TGTGCCACCAGTGATTCGAGACGTCTTGAAGCTTTCTTT. Translated, it gives CATSDSRRLEAFF.

J is TRBJ2-7 and V is TRBV30; D gene unclear. The CDR3 sequence is 12 residues long. Trimming removed 2 bases from V and 3 bases from J, with 8 bases in between. Germline V lookup: CDR1 GTSNPN, CDR2 SVGIG (reference sequence). The CDR3 sequence: CAWSNVSYEQYF. In nucleotides, the CDR3 is TGTGCCTGGAGTAATGTGAGCTACGAGCAGTACTTC. The whole variable domain, filled in from reference TRBV30 and TRBJ2-7, reads SQTIHQWPATLVQPVGSPLSLECTVEGTSNPNLYWYRQAAGRGLQLLFYSVGIGQISSEVPQNLSASRPQDRQFILSSKKLLLSDSGFYLCAWSNVSYEQYFGPGTRLTVT.

This clonotype came up a few times. CDR3 protein: CASRDTGTKDNEQFF. The CDR3 region has the DNA TGTGCCAGCAGAGATACCGGGACCAAAGACAATGAGCAGTTCTTC. V and J are TRBV6-5 and TRBJ2-1, with D possibly called TRBD1 or TRBD2 (5 bases each). Germline loops: CDR1 MNHEY, CDR2 SVGAGI. V lost 6 bases and J lost 5, with 17 bases in between. The length of the CDR3 is 15 residues.

V usage is TRBV30 and J usage is TRBJ2-4; TRBD2 might be the D (6 bases). The CDR3 spans 14 residues. Germline V gene lookup returns CDR1 GTSNPN and CDR2 SVGIG (reference sequence). Trimming took 0 bases from V and 0 from J, leaving 6 bases between them. CDR3 sequence reads: CAWSVGLAKNIQYF. CDR3 in DNA: TGTGCCTGGAGTGTGGGACTAGCCAAAAACATTCAGTACTTC.

The gene calls are TRBV5-1 and TRBJ2-2, with a weak D call TRBD1 (6 bases). This CDR3 has 16 residues. Germline V lookup: CDR1 SGHRS, CDR2 YFSETQ. The V end lost 0 bases, the J end lost 0 bases, and 9 bases lay between the germline ends. The CDR3 sequence is CASSLVRTANTGELFF. CDR3 nucleotide sequence: TGCGCCAGCAGCTTGGTTCGGACAGCGAACACCGGGGAGCTGTTTTTT.

The chain employs TRBV3-1 and TRBJ1-2, with unresolved D. The germline V and J ends were trimmed by 2 bases and 5 bases, with 18 bases remaining between them. The CDR3 consists of 16 residues. Germline values: CDR1 LGHDT, CDR2 YNNKEL (reference sequence). Written as DNA, the CDR3 is TGTGCCAGCAGCCAAACTACGACCACGGGTCGATATGGCTACACCTTC. Translated, it gives CASSQTTTTGRYGYTF. Based on the CDR3 plus reference TRBV3-1 and TRBJ1-2, the full variable domain is DTAVSQTPKYLVTQMGNDKSIKCEQNLGHDTMYWYKQDSKKFLKIMFSYNNKELIINETVPNRFSPKSPDKAHLNLHINSLELGDSAVYFCASSQTTTTGRYGYTFGSGTRLTVV.

This clonotype was counted between two and nine times. The chain joins TRBV5-1 to TRBJ2-7; the D gene is possibly TRBD1 (5 bases). CDR3 length: 14 amino acids. V dropped 4 bases and J dropped 5 bases, with 16 bases sitting between them. Germline CDR1 SGHRS, CDR2 YFSETQ. CDR3 loop: CASSPAGFRHEQYF. The DNA of the CDR3 is TGCGCCAGCAGCCCGGCAGGGTTTAGGCACGAGCAGTACTTC.

This clonotype was seen repeatedly, ten times or more. V usage is TRBV3-1 and J usage is TRBJ2-5; 10 bases match TRBD2. The CDR3 is made up of 19 amino acids. Germline CDR1 LGHDT, CDR2 YNNKEL (reference sequence). V trimming: 0 bases; J trimming: 0 bases; junction bases outside the gene matches: 10. The CDR3: CASSQDPFTSGDDQETQYF. The CDR3 DNA follows: TGTGCCAGCAGCCAAGATCCTTTTACTAGCGGGGACGACCAAGAGACCCAGTACTTC.

This clonotype was counted ten times or more. The chain couples TRBV15 to TRBJ2-7; D gene ambiguous. The V gene's germline CDR1 is LNHNV and CDR2 YYDKDF (reference sequence). V lost 3 bases and J 0 bases, leaving 6 bases between the germline ends. The CDR3 covers 13 residues. CDR3 DNA sequence: TGTGCCACCAGCAGTAAGGTCTCCTACGAGCAGTACTTC. Translated: CATSSKVSYEQYF.

The chain is built from TRBV12-3 or TRBV12-4 and TRBJ1-1; D gene ambiguous. The CDR3 is 14 residues long. The V and J ends lost 3 bases and 1 base respectively, with 9 bases between them. Written as DNA, the CDR3 is TGTGCCAGCAGTTTTGTATATCAGAACACTGAAGCTTTCTTT. Encoded protein: CASSFVYQNTEAFF.